Sequencing of this T cell receptor beta chain was carried out in a study of blood T cell repertoires in COVID-19. Study as a whole: The analysed material was cDNA or gDNA that came from T cells, B-cell-depleted T cells, or PBMCs.

Those enrolled, adults aged about 18 to 89 years, came from fewer than 25 US areas. Participants' own reports of clinical history determined their cohort assignment. The assay was immunoSEQ multiplex PCR, and TCRdb's table has in-frame clones only and misses some. The sample contains 350,000 to 400,000 clones, roughly nine tenths of which appear only once. The V and J ends lost 0 bases and 8 bases respectively, with 13 bases between them. Germline V gene lookup returns CDR1 SNHLY and CDR2 FYNNEI. The CDR3 is 14 amino acids. V is TRBV2 and J is TRBJ1-2; D ambiguous. Sequences were obtained from PBMCs or T cells enriched from blood (not recorded which). The clonotype was recovered from a man between 18 and 35 years old who had recovered from COVID-19. The CDR3: CASSEARGSYGYTF. The DNA of the CDR3 is TGTGCCAGCAGTGAAGCGCGGGGTTCATACGGCTACACCTTC.